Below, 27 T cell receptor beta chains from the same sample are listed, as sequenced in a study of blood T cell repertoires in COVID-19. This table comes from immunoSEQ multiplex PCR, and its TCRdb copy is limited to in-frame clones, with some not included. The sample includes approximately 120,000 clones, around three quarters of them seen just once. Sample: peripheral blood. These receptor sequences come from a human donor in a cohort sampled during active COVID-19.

The CDR3 loop reads CAWSATSGGYEQYF. CDR3 DNA: TGTGCCTGGAGTGCCACAAGCGGGGGTTACGAGCAGTACTTC. The V call is TRBV30, the J call TRBJ2-7; 8 bases are a match to TRBD2. CDR3 length: 14 amino acids. The V gene end was trimmed by 1 base and the J gene end by 4 bases; junction bases not matched to a gene: 6. Germline V gene sequence: CDR1 GTSNPN, CDR2 SVGIG (reference sequence).

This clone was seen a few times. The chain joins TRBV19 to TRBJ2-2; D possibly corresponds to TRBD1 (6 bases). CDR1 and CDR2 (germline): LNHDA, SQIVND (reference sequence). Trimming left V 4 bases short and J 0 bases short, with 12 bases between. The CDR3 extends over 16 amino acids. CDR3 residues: CASSKDSAPNTGELFF. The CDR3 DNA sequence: TGTGCCAGTAGTAAGGACAGCGCACCGAACACCGGGGAGCTGTTTTTT.

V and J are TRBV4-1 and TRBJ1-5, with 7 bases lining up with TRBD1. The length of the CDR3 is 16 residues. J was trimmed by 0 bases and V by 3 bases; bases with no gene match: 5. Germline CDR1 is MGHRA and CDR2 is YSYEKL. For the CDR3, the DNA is TGCGCCAGCAGCCAGAGACAGGGAGATAGCAATCAGCCCCAGCATTTT. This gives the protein CASSQRQGDSNQPQHF.

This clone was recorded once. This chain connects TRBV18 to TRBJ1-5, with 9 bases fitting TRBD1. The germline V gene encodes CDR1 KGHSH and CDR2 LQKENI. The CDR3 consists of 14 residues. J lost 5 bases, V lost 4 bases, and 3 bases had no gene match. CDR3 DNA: TGTGCCAGCTCACAACAGGGGGCAGATCAGCCCCAGCATTTT. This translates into CASSQQGADQPQHF.

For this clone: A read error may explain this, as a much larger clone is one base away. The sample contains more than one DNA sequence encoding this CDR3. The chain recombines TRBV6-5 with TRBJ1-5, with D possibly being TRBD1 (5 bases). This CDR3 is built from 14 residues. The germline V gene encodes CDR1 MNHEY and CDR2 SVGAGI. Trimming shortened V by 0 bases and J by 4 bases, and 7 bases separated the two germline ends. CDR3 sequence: CASSYSRGNQPQHF. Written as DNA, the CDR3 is TGTGCCAGCAGTTACTCGCGGGGGAATCAGCCCCAGCATTTT.

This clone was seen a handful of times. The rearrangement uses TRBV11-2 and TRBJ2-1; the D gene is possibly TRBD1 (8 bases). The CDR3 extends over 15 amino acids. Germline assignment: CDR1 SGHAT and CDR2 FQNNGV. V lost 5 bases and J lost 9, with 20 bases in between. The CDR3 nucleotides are TGTGCCAGCAGCCCACAGACAGGGGAGGGTGCTGAGCAGTTCTTC. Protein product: CASSPQTGEGAEQFF.

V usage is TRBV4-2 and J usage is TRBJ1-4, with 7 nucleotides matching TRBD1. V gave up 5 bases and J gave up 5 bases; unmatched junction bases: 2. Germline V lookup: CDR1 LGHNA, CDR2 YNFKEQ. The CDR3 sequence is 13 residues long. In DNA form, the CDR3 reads TGTGCCAGCAGCTTACAGGGGAATGAAAAACTGTTTTTT. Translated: CASSLQGNEKLFF.

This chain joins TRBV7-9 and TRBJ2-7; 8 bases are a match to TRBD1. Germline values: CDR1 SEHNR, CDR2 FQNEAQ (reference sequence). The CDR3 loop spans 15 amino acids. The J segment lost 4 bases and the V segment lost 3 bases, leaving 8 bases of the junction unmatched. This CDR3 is CASSLGPDRGYEQYF. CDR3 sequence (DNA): TGTGCCAGCAGCTTGGGGCCCGACAGGGGATACGAGCAGTACTTC.

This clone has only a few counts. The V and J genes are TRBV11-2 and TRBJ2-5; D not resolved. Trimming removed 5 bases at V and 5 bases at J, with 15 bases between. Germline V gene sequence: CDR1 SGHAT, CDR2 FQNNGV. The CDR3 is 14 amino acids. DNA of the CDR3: TGTGCCAGCAGCAGCCCGACAAGCTGGGAGACCCAGTACTTC. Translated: CASSSPTSWETQYF.

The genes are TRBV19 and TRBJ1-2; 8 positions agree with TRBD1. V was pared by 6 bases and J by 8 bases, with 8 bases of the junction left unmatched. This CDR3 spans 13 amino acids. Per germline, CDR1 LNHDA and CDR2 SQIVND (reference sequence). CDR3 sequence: CASSRQGREGYTF. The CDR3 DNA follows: TGTGCCAGTAGCAGACAGGGGAGGGAAGGCTACACCTTC.

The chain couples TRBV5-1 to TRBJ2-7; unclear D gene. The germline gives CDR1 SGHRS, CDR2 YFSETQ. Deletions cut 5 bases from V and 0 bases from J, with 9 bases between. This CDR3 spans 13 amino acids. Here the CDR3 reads CASRLQDSYEQYF. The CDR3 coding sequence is TGCGCCAGCAGGCTGCAGGACTCCTACGAGCAGTACTTC.

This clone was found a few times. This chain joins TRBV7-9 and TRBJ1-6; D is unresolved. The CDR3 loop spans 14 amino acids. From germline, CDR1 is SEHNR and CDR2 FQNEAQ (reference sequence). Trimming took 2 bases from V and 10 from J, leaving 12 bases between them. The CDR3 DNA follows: TGTGCCAGCAGCTTAATAGAAAGAAGCTCACCCCTCCACTTT. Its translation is CASSLIERSSPLHF.

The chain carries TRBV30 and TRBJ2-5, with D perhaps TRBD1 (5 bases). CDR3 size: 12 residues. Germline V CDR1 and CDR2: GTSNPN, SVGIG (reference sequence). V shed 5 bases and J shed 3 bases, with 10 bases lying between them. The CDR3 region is CAWSDIEETQYF. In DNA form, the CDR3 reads TGTGCCTGGTCGGACATAGAAGAGACCCAGTACTTC.

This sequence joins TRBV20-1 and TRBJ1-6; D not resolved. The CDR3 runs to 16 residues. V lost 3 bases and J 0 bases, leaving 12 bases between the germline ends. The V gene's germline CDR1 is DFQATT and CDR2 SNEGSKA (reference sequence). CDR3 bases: TGCAGTGCTAGTCCCGTTGTGAGCTCCTATAATTCACCCCTCCACTTT. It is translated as CSASPVVSSYNSPLHF.

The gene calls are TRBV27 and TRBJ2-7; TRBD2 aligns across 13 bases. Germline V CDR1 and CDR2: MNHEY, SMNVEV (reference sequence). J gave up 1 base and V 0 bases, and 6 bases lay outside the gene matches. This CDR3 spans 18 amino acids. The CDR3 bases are TGTGCCAGCAGTTTATCCCCGACTAGCGGGGGGCTATCCTACGAGCAGTACTTC. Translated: CASSLSPTSGGLSYEQYF.

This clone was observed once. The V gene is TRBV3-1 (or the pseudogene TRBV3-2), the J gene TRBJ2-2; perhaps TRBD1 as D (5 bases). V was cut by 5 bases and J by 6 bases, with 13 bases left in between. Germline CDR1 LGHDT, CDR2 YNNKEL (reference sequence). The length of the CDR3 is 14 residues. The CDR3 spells CASSSSVGPGELFF. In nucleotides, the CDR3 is TGTGCCAGCAGCTCTTCAGTGGGGCCCGGGGAGCTGTTTTTT.

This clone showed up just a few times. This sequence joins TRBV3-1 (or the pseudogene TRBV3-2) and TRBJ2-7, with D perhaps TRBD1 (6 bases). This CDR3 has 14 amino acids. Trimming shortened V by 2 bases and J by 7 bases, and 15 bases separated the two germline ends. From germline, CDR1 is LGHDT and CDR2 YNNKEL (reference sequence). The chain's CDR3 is CASSQPQGFGEQYF. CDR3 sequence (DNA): TGTGCCAGCAGCCAACCACAGGGTTTCGGTGAGCAGTACTTC.

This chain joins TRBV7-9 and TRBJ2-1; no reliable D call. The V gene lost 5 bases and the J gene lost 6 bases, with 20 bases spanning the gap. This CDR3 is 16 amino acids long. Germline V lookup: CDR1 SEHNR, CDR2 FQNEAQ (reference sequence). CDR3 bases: TGTGCCAGCAGCCTGAATTCAGTGGGCCGAATCAATGAGCAGTTCTTC. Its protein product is CASSLNSVGRINEQFF.

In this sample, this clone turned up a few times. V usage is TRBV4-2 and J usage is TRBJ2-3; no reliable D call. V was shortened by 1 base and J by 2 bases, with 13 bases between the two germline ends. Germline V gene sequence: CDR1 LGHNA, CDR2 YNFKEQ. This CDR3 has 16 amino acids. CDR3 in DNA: TGTGCCAGCAGCCAAGGGTCGAGATCTTCCACAGATACGCAGTATTTT. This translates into CASSQGSRSSTDTQYF.

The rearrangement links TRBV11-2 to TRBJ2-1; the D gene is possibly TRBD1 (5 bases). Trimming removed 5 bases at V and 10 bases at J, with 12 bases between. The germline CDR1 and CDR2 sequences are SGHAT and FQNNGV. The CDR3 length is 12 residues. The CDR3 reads CASSLRDKEQFF. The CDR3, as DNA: TGTGCCAGCAGCCTCAGGGATAAAGAGCAGTTCTTC.

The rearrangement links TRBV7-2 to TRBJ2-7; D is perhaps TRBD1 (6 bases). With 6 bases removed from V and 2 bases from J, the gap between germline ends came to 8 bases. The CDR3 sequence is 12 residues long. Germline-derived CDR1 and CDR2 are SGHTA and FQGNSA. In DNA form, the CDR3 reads TGTGCCAGCAGTAGGGACACCTACGAGCAGTACTTC. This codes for CASSRDTYEQYF. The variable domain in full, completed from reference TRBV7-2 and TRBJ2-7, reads GAGVSQSPSNKVTEKGKDVELRCDPISGHTALYWYRQSLGQGLEFLIYFQGNSAPDKSGLPSDRFSAERTGGSVSTLTIQRTQQEDSAVYLCASSRDTYEQYFGPGTRLTVT.

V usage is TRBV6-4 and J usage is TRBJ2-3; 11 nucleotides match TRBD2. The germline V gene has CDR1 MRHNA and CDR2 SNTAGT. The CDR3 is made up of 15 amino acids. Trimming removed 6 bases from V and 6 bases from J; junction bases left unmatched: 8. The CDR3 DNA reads TGTGCCAGCAGCCTTCTAGCGGGGGGCCTGGATACGCAGTATTTT. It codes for CASSLLAGGLDTQYF.

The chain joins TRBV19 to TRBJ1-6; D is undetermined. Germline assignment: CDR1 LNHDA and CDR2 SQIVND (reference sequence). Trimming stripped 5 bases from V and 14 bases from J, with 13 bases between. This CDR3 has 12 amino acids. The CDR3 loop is CASSGLNGALHF. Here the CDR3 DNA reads TGTGCCAGTAGTGGCTTGAACGGAGCCCTCCACTTT.

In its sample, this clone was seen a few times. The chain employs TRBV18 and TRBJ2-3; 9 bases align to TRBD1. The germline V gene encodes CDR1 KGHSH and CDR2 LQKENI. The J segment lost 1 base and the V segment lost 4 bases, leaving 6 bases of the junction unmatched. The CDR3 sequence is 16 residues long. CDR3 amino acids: CASSLGQGRGTDTQYF. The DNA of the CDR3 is TGTGCCAGCTCACTGGGACAGGGAAGGGGCACAGATACGCAGTATTTT.

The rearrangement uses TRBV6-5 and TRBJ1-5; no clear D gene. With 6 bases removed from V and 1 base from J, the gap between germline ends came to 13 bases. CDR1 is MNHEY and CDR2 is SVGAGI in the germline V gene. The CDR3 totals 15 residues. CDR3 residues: CASRRWTGSNQPQHF. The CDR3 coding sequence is TGTGCCAGCAGGCGATGGACTGGAAGCAATCAGCCCCAGCATTTT.

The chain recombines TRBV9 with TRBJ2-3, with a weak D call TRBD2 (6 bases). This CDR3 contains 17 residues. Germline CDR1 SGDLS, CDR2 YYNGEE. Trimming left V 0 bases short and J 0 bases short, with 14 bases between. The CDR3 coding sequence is TGTGCCAGCAGCGTAGGACCCGGGACTTCCAGCACAGATACGCAGTATTTT. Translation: CASSVGPGTSSTDTQYF.

Written as DNA, the CDR3 is TGTGCCAGCAGCCCCCAGGTGGGGGCCCTCAAGGGCTACACCTTC. Encoded protein: CASSPQVGALKGYTF. The chain uses TRBV3-1 (or the pseudogene TRBV3-2) and TRBJ1-2; perhaps TRBD1 as D (6 bases). This CDR3 contains 15 residues. The V gene's germline CDR1 is LGHDT and CDR2 YNNKEL (reference sequence). The V end lost 4 bases, the J end lost 8 bases, and 20 bases lay between the germline ends.